The 15 T cell receptor beta chains given below trace back to one sample, sequenced in a study of beta chain features in type 1 diabetes. The isolated RNA, all of it, was reverse transcribed, so expressed TCRB transcripts were what got sequenced. This table comes from immunoSEQ multiplex PCR, and its TCRdb copy is limited to in-frame clones, with some not included. The sample lists under 200,000 clones, 8.1% seen once, with approximately 0.69% in the top ten. Sequencing used central memory CD4+ T cells from blood. All receptors come from a man between 18 and 29 years old in good health.

There are a few counts of this clone. The genes are TRBV7-3 and TRBJ2-1; 8 bases fit TRBD2. This CDR3 has 15 residues. With V trimmed by 0 bases and J by 7 bases, 5 bases remained unmatched. CDR1 is SGHTA and CDR2 is FQGTGA in the germline V gene. The chain's CDR3 is CASSLTSGRGNEQFF. As DNA, the CDR3 is TGTGCCAGCAGCTTAACAAGCGGGAGAGGTAATGAGCAGTTCTTC.

This clone was recorded many times. The J gene is TRBJ1-6, the V gene TRBV7-8; TRBD1 agrees at 7 bases. The length of the CDR3 is 15 residues. Per germline, CDR1 SGHVS and CDR2 FQNEAQ. V lost 6 bases and J lost 5; bases outside the gene matches: 7. The CDR3 spells CASSLRQGHNSPLHF. DNA for the CDR3: TGTGCCAGCAGTTTAAGACAGGGCCATAATTCACCCCTCCACTTT.

This clone showed up just a few times. The chain is built from TRBV4-2 and TRBJ1-5; tentatively, D is TRBD1 (5 bases). The CDR3 is made up of 16 amino acids. The ends were cut back, 1 base at V and 1 base at J, with 11 bases in the middle. Germline V gives CDR1 LGHNA, CDR2 YNFKEQ. For the CDR3, the DNA is TGTGCCAGCAGCCAAGTAGGAGGGGAGAGCAATCAGCCCCAGCATTTT. Amino acids: CASSQVGGESNQPQHF.

CDR3 nucleotide sequence: TGTGCCAGTACCGTCAACAGGGGGGAGACCCAGTACTTC. This sequence encodes CASTVNRGETQYF. The chain is built from TRBV19 and TRBJ2-5, with 8 bases aligning to TRBD1. The CDR3 length is 13 residues. V shed 7 bases and J 5 bases; nucleotides not matched to a gene: 6. Looked up from germline, CDR1 is LNHDA and CDR2 is SQIVND (reference sequence).

This clone was seen a few times. The rearrangement joins TRBV28 to TRBJ1-3; the D gene is possibly TRBD1 (5 bases). The V gene's germline CDR1 is MDHEN and CDR2 SYDVKM. V dropped 7 bases and J dropped 3 bases, with 13 bases sitting between them. The CDR3 has 14 amino acids. CDR3 protein: CASTGGLGGNTIYF. The CDR3 nucleotides are TGTGCCAGCACCGGGGGACTGGGTGGAAACACCATATATTTT.

The sample holds many counts of this clone. This chain uses TRBV28 with TRBJ1-1; D possibly corresponds to TRBD1 (5 bases). Trimming stripped 2 bases from V and 7 bases from J, with 8 bases between. This CDR3 has 12 residues. Germline lookup yields CDR1 MDHEN and CDR2 SYDVKM. The CDR3 reads CASSLRGDEAFF. CDR3 bases: TGTGCCAGCAGTTTACGGGGGGATGAAGCTTTCTTT.

In its sample, this clone was seen a few times. This same CDR3 is encoded by further DNA sequences in the sample. The chain joins TRBV19 to TRBJ2-5; 7 bases agree with TRBD2. The CDR3 sequence is 13 residues long. V trimming: 6 bases; J trimming: 2 bases; junction bases outside the gene matches: 3. The V gene's germline CDR1 is LNHDA and CDR2 SQIVND (reference sequence). The CDR3 is CASSGGLQETQYF. The DNA of the CDR3 is TGTGCCAGTAGCGGGGGACTACAAGAGACCCAGTACTTC.

This clone was counted only a few times. The chain recombines TRBV11-2 with TRBJ1-2; 7 bases are shared with TRBD1. From germline, CDR1 is SGHAT and CDR2 FQNNGV. The CDR3 has 14 amino acids. V shed 5 bases, J shed 7 bases, and the junction held 10 bases outside the gene matches. CDR3 region: CASSIDRPGGGYTF. The CDR3 coding sequence is TGTGCCAGCAGCATTGACAGACCAGGGGGTGGCTACACCTTC.

At least ten counts were recorded for this clone. This rearrangement joins TRBV30 to TRBJ1-4; TRBD1 might be the D (5 bases). Trimming stripped 3 bases from V and 5 bases from J, with 13 bases between. Germline V gene lookup returns CDR1 GTSNPN and CDR2 SVGIG (reference sequence). The CDR3 runs to 14 residues. The CDR3 region has the DNA TGTGCCTGGAGGATAGGGACTCGGAATGAAAAACTGTTTTTT. Its protein product is CAWRIGTRNEKLFF.

The chain links TRBV7-2 to TRBJ2-1; D is possibly TRBD2 (6 bases). The germline V gene has CDR1 SGHTA and CDR2 FQGNSA. This CDR3 region has 12 residues. Deletions cut 1 base from V and 9 bases from J, with 7 bases between. For the CDR3, the DNA is TGTGCCAGCAGCTTAGTGGGGGGTGAGCAGTTCTTC. This encodes CASSLVGGEQFF.

This clone was recorded a few times. V is TRBV28 and J is TRBJ2-1, with D possibly TRBD1 on 5 matching bases. CDR3 length: 15 amino acids. V lost 6 bases and J 0 bases, leaving 12 bases between the germline ends. Germline-derived CDR1 and CDR2 are MDHEN and SYDVKM. The CDR3 is CASSLTDLSYNEQFF. CDR3 DNA sequence: TGTGCCAGCAGCTTGACAGACCTCTCCTACAATGAGCAGTTCTTC.

This chain connects TRBV5-1 to TRBJ1-5; TRBD1 might be the D (6 bases). Germline values: CDR1 SGHRS, CDR2 YFSETQ. There are 15 residues in the CDR3. Trimming cost V 0 bases and J 5 bases, with 12 bases left between them. CDR3 nucleotide sequence: TGCGCCAGCAGCTTGGACGGGGGGGCTTATCAGCCCCAGCATTTT. Translation: CASSLDGGAYQPQHF.

This clone has more than one count but fewer than ten. The chain recombines TRBV7-2 with TRBJ1-4; tentative D call: TRBD1 (6 bases). Trimming left V 4 bases short and J 8 bases short, with 23 bases between. Germline CDR1 and CDR2: SGHTA and FQGNSA. The CDR3 has 17 residues. The CDR3 nucleotides read TGTGCCAGCAGCTCCCCTGTCAGGGGTGGGAGTCGGGAAAAACTGTTTTTT. Translating it yields CASSSPVRGGSREKLFF.

The chain carries TRBV5-1 and TRBJ2-7; D gene uncertain. V was cut by 1 base and J by 0 bases, with 8 bases left in between. CDR1 SGHRS and CDR2 YFSETQ come from the germline V gene. There are 14 residues in the CDR3. The CDR3 loop is CASSLTVTSYEQYF. The CDR3 region has the DNA TGCGCCAGCAGCTTGACAGTGACCTCCTACGAGCAGTACTTC. The full variable domain, with the rest looked up from reference TRBV5-1 and TRBJ2-7, is KAGVTQTPRYLIKTRGQQVTLSCSPISGHRSVSWYQQTPGQGLQFLFEYFSETQRNKGNFPGRFSGRQFSNSRSEMNVSTLELGDSALYLCASSLTVTSYEQYFGPGTRLTVT.

CDR3 protein: CASTPGSNQPQHF. CDR3 coding DNA: TGTGCCAGCACCCCGGGGAGCAATCAGCCCCAGCATTTT. The chain links TRBV6-5 to TRBJ1-5; D is undetermined. Trimming removed 7 bases from V and 1 base from J, with 8 bases in between. The germline gives CDR1 MNHEY, CDR2 SVGAGI. This CDR3 region has 13 residues.